The 28 T cell receptor beta chains in this list originate from one sample, sequenced in a study of blood T cell repertoires in COVID-19. Profiled with immunoSEQ multiplex PCR; TCRdb holds only in-frame clones, not every one. Among under 250,000 clones listed, more than 75% were seen once. Sequencing was carried out using peripheral blood. The receptors here all came from a woman aged 70-85 years with COVID-19, enrolled during active disease.

This sequence joins TRBV6-6 and TRBJ2-7; 12 bases match TRBD2. Germline V CDR1 and CDR2: MNHNY, SVGAGI (reference sequence). The CDR3 has 16 residues. Trimming cost V 5 bases and J 6 bases; bases outside gene matches: 11. The CDR3 DNA is TGTGCCAGCAGTCCTTCCGGACTAGCGGGAACTGGCGAGCAGTACTTC. Translation: CASSPSGLAGTGEQYF.

The CDR3 nucleotides read TGTGCCAGCAGCCGCCGGGGCACAGATACGCAGTATTTT. This sequence encodes CASSRRGTDTQYF. The rearrangement uses TRBV5-6 and TRBJ2-3; D remains ambiguous. CDR1 is SGHDT, CDR2 YYEEEE, per germline. The CDR3 is made up of 13 amino acids. V was cut by 4 bases and J by 1 base, with 7 bases left in between.

The CDR3 bases are TGCAGTGCTAGGGTGACAGGGTCGGCTTTCTTT. Residues: CSARVTGSAFF. The chain joins TRBV20-1 to TRBJ1-1; 7 bases line up with TRBD1. CDR3 length: 11 amino acids. The junction had 6 bases not matched to a gene; V was cut back by 3 bases and J by 11 bases. CDR1 and CDR2 from the germline V gene are DFQATT and SNEGSKA (reference sequence).

This clone was picked up one time. The chain employs TRBV5-1 and TRBJ1-5; D perhaps matches TRBD1 (6 bases). This CDR3 is built from 14 residues. V lost 2 bases and J lost 6, with 12 bases in between. Germline CDR1 and CDR2: SGHRS and YFSETQ. CDR3 sequence (DNA): TGCGCCAGCAGCTTATCCGGGGGGGCTCAGCCCCAGCATTTT. This sequence encodes CASSLSGGAQPQHF.

The gene calls are TRBV7-6 and TRBJ2-7, with 12 bases matching TRBD2. This CDR3 has 15 residues. Germline CDR1 and CDR2: SGHVS and FNYEAQ. J gave up 7 bases and V 4 bases, and 8 bases lay outside the gene matches. The CDR3 DNA follows: TGTGCCAGCAGCTCTAGGACTAGCGGGGCTGGGGAGCAGTACTTC. It yields the protein CASSSRTSGAGEQYF.

Note on this clone: Within the sample, other DNA sequences also encode this same CDR3. The chain has TRBV4-3 and TRBJ2-7; 8 nucleotides line up with TRBD1. The CDR3 covers 14 residues. Germline V lookup: CDR1 LGHNA, CDR2 YSLEER. With V trimmed by 0 bases and J by 4 bases, 2 bases remained unmatched. The chain's CDR3 is CASSQEDRAYEQYF. The DNA for the CDR3 is TGCGCCAGCAGCCAAGAGGACAGGGCGTACGAGCAGTACTTC.

This clone has only a few counts. The rearrangement uses TRBV10-2 and TRBJ2-7; D is possibly TRBD2 (7 bases). There are 14 residues in the CDR3. V shed 4 bases and J shed 6 bases, with 16 bases lying between them. Germline V gene lookup returns CDR1 WSHSY and CDR2 SAAADI. The DNA for the CDR3 is TGCGCCAGCAGTGTTTTTGGCGGGGGCAGCGAGCAGTACTTC. Translating gives CASSVFGGGSEQYF.

The rearrangement links TRBV11-2 to TRBJ2-5; D is unresolved. This CDR3 has 15 amino acids. Germline V CDR1 and CDR2: SGHAT, FQNNGV. The V gene lost 5 bases and the J gene lost 6 bases, with 19 bases spanning the gap. The CDR3 loop reads CASSAQIRREQTQYF. The CDR3 nucleotides read TGTGCCAGCAGCGCACAGATCCGCCGTGAACAGACCCAGTACTTC.

The table lists this clone with a few counts. This chain joins TRBV11-2 and TRBJ1-6, with a tentative D call TRBD1 (5 bases). There are 13 residues in the CDR3. From germline, CDR1 is SGHAT and CDR2 FQNNGV. Trimming removed 5 bases from V and 7 bases from J, with 9 bases in between. The CDR3 bases are TGTGCCAGCAGCGACACAGGAAATTCACCCCTCCACTTT. This translates into CASSDTGNSPLHF.

The rearrangement joins TRBV2 to TRBJ2-2; TRBD1 aligns across 7 bases. CDR3 length: 16 residues. The ends lost 5 bases at V and 1 base at J; junction bases unmatched: 7. The V gene's germline CDR1 is SNHLY and CDR2 FYNNEI. This CDR3 is CASSSQGVENTGELFF. Here the CDR3 DNA reads TGTGCCAGCAGTAGCCAGGGGGTCGAGAACACCGGGGAGCTGTTTTTT.

A few counts support this clone. V usage is TRBV6-5 and J usage is TRBJ1-4; maybe TRBD1 (5 bases). Germline V gives CDR1 MNHEY, CDR2 SVGAGI. CDR3 size: 14 residues. V shed 0 bases and J shed 8 bases, with 10 bases lying between them. The CDR3 protein is CASSYSSTAEKLFF. CDR3 nucleotide sequence: TGTGCCAGCAGTTACTCATCGACAGCCGAAAAACTGTTTTTT.

This chain uses TRBV21-1 with TRBJ2-1; the table's D gene call, TRBD2, was not cross checked with the DNA. TRBV21-1 is a known pseudogene. This CDR3 has 16 amino acids. DNA for the CDR3: TGTGCCAGCAGCAAAGTAGACCAGCGGGGGCCCCATGAGCAGTTCTTC. It specifies CASSKVDQRGPHEQFF.

The chain recombines TRBV7-2 with TRBJ2-5; TRBD2 matches at 10 bases. Trimming cost V 5 bases and J 5 bases; bases outside gene matches: 8. This CDR3 comprises 15 residues. Germline V lookup: CDR1 SGHTA, CDR2 FQGNSA. The CDR3 is CASSPTGLAVETQYF. Here the CDR3 DNA reads TGTGCCAGCAGCCCGACCGGACTAGCGGTCGAGACCCAGTACTTC.

The chain joins TRBV12-5 to TRBJ1-2; D ambiguous. This CDR3 has 14 residues. Germline CDR1 is LGHNT and CDR2 is FRNRAP. The germline V and J ends were trimmed by 6 bases and 6 bases, with 17 bases remaining between them. The CDR3 region has the DNA TGTGCTAGTGGAACGGGATCCGTTATCAATGGCTACACCTTC. Its translation: CASGTGSVINGYTF.

A single count supports this clone. The V call is TRBV6-1, the J call TRBJ2-5; 9 nucleotides agree with TRBD1. CDR3 size: 17 residues. V was clipped by 3 bases and J by 3 bases; unmatched bases: 11. Germline CDR1 is MNHNS and CDR2 is SASEGT. For the CDR3, the DNA is TGTGCCAGCAGTGAGACTCGGGACAGGGTGTGGAAAGAGACCCAGTACTTC. Amino acid sequence: CASSETRDRVWKETQYF.

The gene calls are TRBV29-1 and TRBJ2-1; D not resolved. The CDR3 is 14 amino acids. Trimming took off 6 bases at V and 0 bases at J, with 12 bases between the two ends. In germline, CDR1 is SQVTM, CDR2 ANQGSEA. The CDR3 region is CSVRILYSYNEQFF. Here the CDR3 DNA reads TGCAGCGTGCGCATACTTTACTCCTACAATGAGCAGTTCTTC.

The chain joins TRBV3-1 (or the pseudogene TRBV3-2) to TRBJ2-1; perhaps TRBD2 as D (5 bases). Germline V lookup: CDR1 LGHDT, CDR2 YNNKEL (reference sequence). V lost 4 bases and J lost 8, with 18 bases in between. The CDR3 sequence is 15 residues long. CDR3 in amino acids: CASSPGLWRPHEQFF. CDR3 sequence (DNA): TGTGCCAGCAGCCCTGGACTCTGGAGACCCCATGAGCAGTTCTTC.

V and J are TRBV28 and TRBJ1-1; tentative D call: TRBD1 (6 bases). Germline V lookup: CDR1 MDHEN, CDR2 SYDVKM. V lost 5 bases and J lost 7, with 17 bases in between. The CDR3 has 14 residues. The CDR3 sequence is CASSRGGAGIEAFF. CDR3 nucleotide sequence: TGTGCCAGCAGTAGGGGGGGGGCAGGTATTGAAGCTTTCTTT. The variable domain in full, with the rest retrieved from reference TRBV28 and TRBJ1-1, is DVKVTQSSRYLVKRTGEKVFLECVQDMDHENMFWYRQDPGLGLRLIYFSYDVKMKEKGDIPEGYSVSREKKERFSLILESASTNQTSMYLCASSRGGAGIEAFFGQGTRLTVV.

The rearrangement joins TRBV24-1 to TRBJ1-5; the D gene is possibly TRBD1 (5 bases). This CDR3 contains 14 residues. The ends were cut back, 4 bases at V and 6 bases at J, with 12 bases in the middle. Germline loops: CDR1 KGHDR, CDR2 SFDVKD. The CDR3 DNA follows: TGTGCCACCAGTGACCCAGGGATTAGTCAGCCCCAGCATTTT. It codes for CATSDPGISQPQHF.

Only a few counts were recorded for this clone. This chain connects TRBV10-1 to TRBJ2-2; D is perhaps TRBD2 (6 bases). Germline V gene lookup returns CDR1 WNHNN and CDR2 SYGVQD (reference sequence). The CDR3 contains 15 residues. V lost 7 bases, J lost 1 base, and 13 bases lay in between. CDR3: CASTSGLMNTGELFF. CDR3 nucleotides: TGCGCCAGCACAAGCGGGCTTATGAACACCGGGGAGCTGTTTTTT.

This clone was seen ten or more times. The chain uses TRBV5-6 and TRBJ2-5; 9 bases map to TRBD1. Losses at the gene ends were 0 bases for V and 5 bases for J; bases not matched to a gene: 11. This CDR3 is built from 17 residues. Germline V gene sequence: CDR1 SGHDT, CDR2 YYEEEE. The CDR3 region is CASSLGIGTGYNETQYF. The CDR3 bases are TGTGCCAGCAGCTTGGGCATTGGGACAGGGTATAACGAGACCCAGTACTTC.

The gene calls are TRBV5-5 and TRBJ1-6, with TRBD1 matching over 7 bases. V was pared by 4 bases and J by 3 bases, with 4 bases of the junction left unmatched. Germline V lookup: CDR1 SGHKS, CDR2 YYEKEE (reference sequence). The CDR3 is 15 residues long. The CDR3 is CASSPQGLYNSPLHF. The CDR3 DNA reads TGTGCCAGCAGCCCACAGGGGCTCTATAATTCACCCCTCCACTTT.

This chain uses TRBV6-2 or TRBV6-3 with TRBJ1-2; maybe TRBD1 (5 bases). The CDR3 spans 13 residues. The V gene lost 2 bases and the J gene lost 6 bases, with 10 bases spanning the gap. CDR1 and CDR2 (germline): MNHEY, SVGEGT. The DNA for the CDR3 is TGTGCCAGCAGTTACCGGGGGGTTGATGGCTACACCTTC. Amino acids: CASSYRGVDGYTF.

This CDR3 reads CASSYSPGTSRDGYTF. CDR3 nucleotides: TGTGCCAGCAGTTACTCACCCGGAACGTCCCGGGATGGCTACACCTTC. The rearrangement links TRBV6-5 to TRBJ1-2; unclear D gene. The CDR3 has 16 residues. V dropped 0 bases and J dropped 6 bases, with 17 bases sitting between them. The germline V gene has CDR1 MNHEY and CDR2 SVGAGI.

The J gene is TRBJ1-1, the V gene TRBV15, with TRBD1 as a possible D gene (6 bases). Germline CDR1 and CDR2: LNHNV and YYDKDF (reference sequence). V lost 3 bases, J lost 1 base, and 12 bases lay in between. This CDR3 contains 15 residues. CDR3 bases: TGTGCCACCAGCAGTCTGGGGGCGTCGAACACTGAAGCTTTCTTT. Its protein product is CATSSLGASNTEAFF.

V is TRBV4-3 and J is TRBJ1-5; TRBD1 matches 7 bases. Germline V CDR1 and CDR2: LGHNA, YSLEER. This CDR3 has 14 residues. The V and J ends lost 0 bases and 9 bases, in that order; junction bases with no gene match: 5. CDR3 residues: CASSQDRGTRPQHF. Written as DNA, the CDR3 is TGCGCCAGCAGCCAAGACAGGGGGACGCGGCCCCAGCATTTT.

The rearrangement links TRBV7-8 to TRBJ1-2; TRBD1 might be the D (5 bases). The V end was cut by 6 bases, the J end by 3 bases, with 11 bases between. Germline CDR1 is SGHVS and CDR2 is FQNEAQ. The CDR3 contains 13 residues. CDR3 in amino acids: CASSPDKYYGYTF. In nucleotides, the CDR3 is TGTGCCAGCAGTCCGGACAAGTACTATGGCTACACCTTC.

The CDR3 region has the DNA TGTGCCAGCAGTCAGAAGAACACTGAAGCTTTCTTT. This gives the protein CASSQKNTEAFF. The J gene is TRBJ1-1, the V gene TRBV12-3 or TRBV12-4; D is undetermined. The CDR3 sequence is 12 residues long. Between the trimmed V and J ends, which lost 5 bases and 1 base, there was a span of 5 bases.